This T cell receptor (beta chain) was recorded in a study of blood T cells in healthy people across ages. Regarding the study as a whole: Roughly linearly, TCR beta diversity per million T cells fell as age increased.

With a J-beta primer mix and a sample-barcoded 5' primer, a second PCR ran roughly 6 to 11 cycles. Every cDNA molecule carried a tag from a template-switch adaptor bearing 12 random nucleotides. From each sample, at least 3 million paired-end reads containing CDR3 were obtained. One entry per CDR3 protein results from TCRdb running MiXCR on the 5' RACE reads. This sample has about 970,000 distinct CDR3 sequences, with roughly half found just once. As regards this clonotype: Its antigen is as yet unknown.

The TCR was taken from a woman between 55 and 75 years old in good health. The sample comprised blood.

The CDR3 protein is CASSPTRATYNEQFF. The DNA of the CDR3 is TGCGCCAGCAGCCCGACTAGGGCTACTTACAATGAGCAGTTCTTC. The J gene is TRBJ2-1, the V gene TRBV5-1; perhaps TRBD2 as D (6 bases). The germline V gene encodes CDR1 SGHRS and CDR2 YFSETQ. The ends were cut back, 4 bases at V and 4 bases at J, with 15 bases in the middle. The CDR3 sequence is 15 residues long. The whole variable domain, remainder taken from reference TRBV5-1 and TRBJ2-1, is KAGVTQTPRYLIKTRGQQVTLSCSPISGHRSVSWYQQTPGQGLQFLFEYFSETQRNKGNFPGRFSGRQFSNSRSEMNVSTLELGDSALYLCASSPTRATYNEQFFGPGTRLTVL.